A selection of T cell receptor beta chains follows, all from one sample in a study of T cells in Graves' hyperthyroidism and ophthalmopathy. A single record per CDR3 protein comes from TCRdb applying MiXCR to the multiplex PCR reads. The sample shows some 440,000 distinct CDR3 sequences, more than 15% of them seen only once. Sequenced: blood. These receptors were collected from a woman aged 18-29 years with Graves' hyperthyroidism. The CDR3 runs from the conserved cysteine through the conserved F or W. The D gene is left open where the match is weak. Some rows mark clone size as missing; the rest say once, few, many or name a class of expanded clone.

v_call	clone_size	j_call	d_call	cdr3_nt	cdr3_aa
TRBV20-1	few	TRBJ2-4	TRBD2	TGCAGTCGGGGGGGGGGAAACATTCAGTACTTC	CSRGGGNIQYF
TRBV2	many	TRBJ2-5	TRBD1	TGTGCCAGCAGTGGGGGCCCAGGGGGCGGGGAGACCCAGTACTTC	CASSGGPGGGETQYF
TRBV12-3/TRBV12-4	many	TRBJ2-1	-	TGTGCCAGCAGTTTAGCGGGCGCGTTACGCGGGAATGAGCAGTTCTTC	CASSLAGALRGNEQFF
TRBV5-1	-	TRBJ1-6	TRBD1	TGCGCCAGCAGCTCCGGACAGGGCCCTCGCGCCCTCCACTTT	CASSSGQGPRALHF
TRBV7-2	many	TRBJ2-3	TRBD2	TGTGCCAGCAGCTTAGAAAGGACTAGCGGGACTGTAGGCGATACGCAGTATTTT	CASSLERTSGTVGDTQYF
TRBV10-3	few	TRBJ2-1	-	TGTGCCATCAAGGGGCAGGGTCCGTACAATGAGCAGTTCTTC	CAIKGQGPYNEQFF
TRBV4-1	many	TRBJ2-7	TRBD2	TGCGCCAGCAGCCAGGGACTACTAGCACGCGAGCAGTACTTC	CASSQGLLAREQYF
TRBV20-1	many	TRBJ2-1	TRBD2	TGCAGTGCTAGAGATCCAGCTAGCGGTACCTACAATGAGCAGTTCTTC	CSARDPASGTYNEQFF
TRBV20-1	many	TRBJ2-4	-	TGCAGTGCTACTCGGGCAGGGGAAGACAAAAACATTCAGTACTTC	CSATRAGEDKNIQYF
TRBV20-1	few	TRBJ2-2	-	TGCAGTGCTAGTCCCATTAACACCGGGGAGCTGTTTTTT	CSASPINTGELFF
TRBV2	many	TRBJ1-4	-	TGTGCCAGCAGGATTACAACTAATGAAAAACTGTTTTTT	CASRITTNEKLFF
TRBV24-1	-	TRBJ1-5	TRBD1	TGTGCCACCAGTGATTGGGGCAGGGGGCCGAATCAGCCCCAGCATTTT	CATSDWGRGPNQPQHF
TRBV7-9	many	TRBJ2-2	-	TGTGCCAGCAACTTCCTTAACACCGGGGAGCTGTTTTTT	CASNFLNTGELFF
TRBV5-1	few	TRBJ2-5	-	TGCGCCAGCAGCCCGGGGATAGCGCCGCAAGAGACCCAGTACTTC	CASSPGIAPQETQYF
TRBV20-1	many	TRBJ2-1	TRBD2	TGCAGTGCTAGCGGAGGTGTGGGAGGGCCCAAGCAGTTCTTC	CSASGGVGGPKQFF
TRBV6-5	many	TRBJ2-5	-	TGTGCCAGCAGTTATCTCACAGGGGAGGAAGAGACCCAGTACTTC	CASSYLTGEEETQYF
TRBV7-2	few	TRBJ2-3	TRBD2	TGTGCCAGCAGCTTGACTAGCAAAGATACGCAGTATTTT	CASSLTSKDTQYF
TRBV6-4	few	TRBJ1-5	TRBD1	TGTGCCAGCAGTGACCTGGGACAGCCCCTTTGGATCTATAGCAATCAGCCCCAGCATTTT	CASSDLGQPLWIYSNQPQHF
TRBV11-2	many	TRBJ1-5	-	TGTGCCAGCAGCTTACTCGGGGACGGGCAGCCCCAGCATTTT	CASSLLGDGQPQHF
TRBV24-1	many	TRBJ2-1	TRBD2	TGTGCCACCAGTGATTACGGGACTAGCGGGATCAATGAGCAGTTCTTC	CATSDYGTSGINEQFF
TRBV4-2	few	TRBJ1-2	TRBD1	TGTGCCAGCAGCCAACACAGGGGAGTTCAGGGTGGCTACACCTTC	CASSQHRGVQGGYTF
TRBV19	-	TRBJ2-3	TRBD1	TGTGCCAGTAGTATCCTCGGACAGGGGCGCCCAGATACGCAGTATTTT	CASSILGQGRPDTQYF
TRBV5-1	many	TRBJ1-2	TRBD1	TGCGCCAGCAGCGCCACAGGGGGGCCTCATGGCTACACCTTC	CASSATGGPHGYTF
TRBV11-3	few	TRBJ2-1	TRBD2	TGTGCCAGCAGCTTAATTAGCGGGAGGGCTCTGGATGAGCAGTTCTTC	CASSLISGRALDEQFF
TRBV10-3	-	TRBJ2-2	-	TGTGCCATCAGTGAGAGGGACACCCCGACCGGGGAGCTGTTTTTT	CAISERDTPTGELFF
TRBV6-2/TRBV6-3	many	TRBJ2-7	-	TGTGCCAGCAGTTACCCTGGACAGACCTCCTACGAGCAGTACTTC	CASSYPGQTSYEQYF
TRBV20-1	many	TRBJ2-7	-	TGCAGTGCTGCCCCTAGGACTACCTCCTACGAGCAGTACTTC	CSAAPRTTSYEQYF
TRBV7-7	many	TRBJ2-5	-	TGTGCTAGCAGCTTAGAGGTAGCCAGGGGACCAGAGACCCAGTACTTC	CASSLEVARGPETQYF
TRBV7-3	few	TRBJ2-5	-	TGTGCCAGCAGCTTATTTGCAGGGGAGGAGACCCAGTACTTC	CASSLFAGEETQYF
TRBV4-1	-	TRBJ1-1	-	TGCGCCAGCAGCCAAGGGACCTACACTGAAGCTTTCTTT	CASSQGTYTEAFF
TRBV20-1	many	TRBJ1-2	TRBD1	TGCAGTGCTAGAGATCCGAAGACAGGGGCCAACTATGGCTACACCTTC	CSARDPKTGANYGYTF
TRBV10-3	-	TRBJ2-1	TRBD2	TGTGCCAGCCGTAGCGGGGGGGCTTACAATGAGCAGTTCTTC	CASRSGGAYNEQFF
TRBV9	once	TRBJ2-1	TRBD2	TGTGCCAGCAGCGTATCGGGCGGGGGGACCTACAATGAGCAGTTCTTC	CASSVSGGGTYNEQFF
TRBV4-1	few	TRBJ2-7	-	TGCGCCAGCAGCCAAGCCCCCGGGACTCCTTCCTACGAGCAGTACTTC	CASSQAPGTPSYEQYF
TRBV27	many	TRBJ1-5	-	TGTGCCAGCAGTTCCCCCGGGTCGCCTCTCAATCAGCCCCAGCATTTT	CASSSPGSPLNQPQHF
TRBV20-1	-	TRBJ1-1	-	TGCAGTGCTAGAGAGGTGGGGCAGGGAGGGAACACTGAAGCTTTCTTT	CSAREVGQGGNTEAFF
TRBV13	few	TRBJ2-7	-	TGTGCCAGCAGCTTAGCGGGGACAGGGGGCGTCGGGACTAGCGGCCACTACGAGCAGTACTTC	CASSLAGTGGVGTSGHYEQYF
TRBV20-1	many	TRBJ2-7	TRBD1	TGCAGTGCTAGAGGGGACAGGGAGTACGAGCAGTACTTC	CSARGDREYEQYF
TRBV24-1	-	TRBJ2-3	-	TGTGCCACCGAGTTAGGTCCGGGTACGCAGTATTTT	CATELGPGTQYF
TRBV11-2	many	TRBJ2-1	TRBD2	TGTGCCAGCAGCTTAGCGTTAGGGAGGGCCTTGAATGAGCAGTTCTTC	CASSLALGRALNEQFF